The 27 T cell receptor beta chains in this list originate from one sample, sequenced in a study of T cells in Graves' hyperthyroidism and ophthalmopathy. From RNA transcripts, TCR beta CDR3 regions were amplified. A set of HTBI primers served as the primers for a first-round RT-PCR of the TCR CDR3. Each CDR3 protein is one row after TCRdb ran MiXCR on the multiplex PCR reads. The sample carries under 350,000 distinct CDR3 sequences, around 15% recorded once. Sequenced: blood. Every receptor here comes from a woman aged 60-75 years with Graves' ophthalmopathy.

J is TRBJ2-1 and V is TRBV20-1; D is perhaps TRBD2 (5 bases). The length of the CDR3 is 16 residues. Germline V gives CDR1 DFQATT, CDR2 SNEGSKA (reference sequence). V was trimmed by 6 bases and J by 0 bases, leaving 18 bases between them. CDR3 sequence reads: CSATPVSGGSYNEQFF. The CDR3, as DNA: TGCAGTGCCACTCCTGTCTCAGGAGGCTCCTACAATGAGCAGTTCTTC.

This clonotype was found many times. The chain recombines TRBV7-2 with TRBJ2-1, with 10 positions matching TRBD2. In germline, CDR1 is SGHTA, CDR2 FQGNSA. With V trimmed by 2 bases and J by 4 bases, 2 bases remained unmatched. This CDR3 is built from 15 residues. As DNA, the CDR3 is TGTGCCAGCAGCTTACTACTAGCGGGGTACAATGAGCAGTTCTTC. Translation gives CASSLLLAGYNEQFF.

This clonotype was seen ten or more times. The chain recombines TRBV29-1 with TRBJ2-7; D perhaps matches TRBD2 (6 bases). Germline V gene data show CDR1 as SQVTM and CDR2 as ANQGSEA. V was clipped by 5 bases and J by 4 bases, with 21 bases between them. This CDR3 comprises 15 residues. For the CDR3, the DNA is TGCAGCGTTTCGATGATTGGAGGGCCGCCATACGAGCAGTACTTC. Its translation: CSVSMIGGPPYEQYF.

This rearrangement joins TRBV7-8 to TRBJ2-1, with D perhaps matching TRBD2 (5 bases). The CDR3 has 13 amino acids. Germline assignment: CDR1 SGHVS and CDR2 FQNEAQ. Trimming shortened V by 2 bases and J by 15 bases, and 17 bases separated the two germline ends. The CDR3 spells CASSLSRRARTFF. CDR3 bases: TGTGCCAGCAGCTTATCTCGGCGGGCTCGTACGTTCTTC.

This clonotype was counted a few times. The chain joins TRBV4-1 to TRBJ1-5; 8 bases match TRBD1. Germline CDR1 and CDR2: MGHRA and YSYEKL. With 2 bases clipped from V and 3 bases from J, the junction kept 3 bases outside the gene matches. The CDR3 is 15 residues long. The CDR3 region has the DNA TGCGCCAGCAGCCAACGGACAGGGAACAATCAGCCCCAGCATTTT. It codes for CASSQRTGNNQPQHF.

The chain combines TRBV10-3 with TRBJ1-2; D not resolved. This CDR3 region has 12 residues. Germline V lookup: CDR1 ENHRY, CDR2 SYGVKD. V lost 7 bases, J lost 8 bases, and 14 bases lay in between. CDR3 loop: CAIKKDSRGYTF. The CDR3 nucleotides read TGTGCCATCAAGAAGGATTCGCGAGGCTACACCTTC.

The rearrangement joins TRBV27 to TRBJ2-7; 11 bases fit TRBD2. Trimming at V came to 4 bases and at J to 3 bases, leaving 8 bases not matched to a gene. Germline V gene sequence: CDR1 MNHEY, CDR2 SMNVEV (reference sequence). The CDR3 runs 16 residues. CDR3 protein: CASSSPTSGINYEQYF. The CDR3 DNA sequence: TGTGCCAGCAGTTCCCCGACTAGCGGGATTAACTACGAGCAGTACTTC.

Ten or more counts support this clonotype. The gene calls are TRBV2 and TRBJ1-2; D gene uncertain. Trimming took off 7 bases at V and 3 bases at J, with 12 bases between the two ends. The CDR3 totals 13 residues. Germline V gives CDR1 SNHLY, CDR2 FYNNEI. CDR3 sequence reads: CASTAFPDYGYTF. The DNA for the CDR3 is TGTGCCAGCACGGCATTCCCCGACTATGGCTACACCTTC.

This clonotype was counted between two and nine times. The rearrangement uses TRBV6-4 and TRBJ1-5; no clear D. Germline CDR1 and CDR2: MRHNA and SNTAGT. This CDR3 is 13 amino acids long. V lost 4 bases to trimming and J lost 11 bases, with 15 bases between them. CDR3 nucleotides: TGTGCCAGCAGTGTCGTGGTCCCCGTGGCCCAGCATTTT. It translates to CASSVVVPVAQHF.

In its sample, this clonotype was seen a few times. The chain links TRBV27 to TRBJ2-7; D gene unclear. Trimming left V 3 bases short and J 0 bases short, with 9 bases between. Per germline, CDR1 MNHEY and CDR2 SMNVEV (reference sequence). There are 14 residues in the CDR3. The CDR3 DNA is TGTGCCAGCAGTTTTTTGCGGAGCTCCTACGAGCAGTACTTC. Translating it yields CASSFLRSSYEQYF.

This clonotype was counted many times. The chain joins TRBV20-1 to TRBJ2-3; 9 bases align to TRBD1. With 3 bases clipped from V and 2 bases from J, the junction kept 3 bases outside the gene matches. Per the germline V gene, CDR1 is DFQATT and CDR2 is SNEGSKA (reference sequence). The CDR3 consists of 14 residues. In nucleotides, the CDR3 is TGCAGTGCTAGGGGACAGGGAAACACAGATACGCAGTATTTT. Protein: CSARGQGNTDTQYF.

This clonotype showed up many times. The chain has TRBV3-1 and TRBJ2-4; 7 bases fit TRBD2. The CDR3 runs to 16 residues. Trimming at V came to 4 bases and at J to 0 bases, leaving 6 bases not matched to a gene. Germline assignment: CDR1 LGHDT and CDR2 YNNKEL (reference sequence). The CDR3 DNA reads as TGTGCCAGCAGCCCCGCCTTAGCGGGAGCCAAAAACATTCAGTACTTC. It codes for CASSPALAGAKNIQYF. The whole variable domain, filled in from reference TRBV3-1 and TRBJ2-4, reads DTAVSQTPKYLVTQMGNDKSIKCEQNLGHDTMYWYKQDSKKFLKIMFSYNNKELIINETVPNRFSPKSPDKAHLNLHINSLELGDSAVYFCASSPALAGAKNIQYFGAGTRLSVL.

This chain links TRBV9 with TRBJ2-7; 8 bases map to TRBD1. V was pared by 3 bases and J by 3 bases, with 11 bases of the junction left unmatched. The CDR3 consists of 16 residues. CDR1 is SGDLS and CDR2 is YYNGEE in the germline V gene. CDR3: CASSAPGGETNYEQYF. CDR3 in DNA: TGTGCCAGCAGCGCCCCAGGGGGCGAGACGAACTACGAGCAGTACTTC.

The J gene is TRBJ1-3, the V gene TRBV7-2; D is unresolved. The CDR3 is 14 amino acids. Germline values: CDR1 SGHTA, CDR2 FQGNSA. Trimming shortened V by 1 base and J by 3 bases, and 7 bases separated the two germline ends. CDR3 residues: CASSLVDLGNTIYF. The CDR3 bases are TGTGCCAGCAGCTTAGTTGATCTTGGAAACACCATATATTTT.

This clonotype was seen a few times. This chain links TRBV6-2 or TRBV6-3 with TRBJ2-1, with 7 bases fitting TRBD1. The CDR3 contains 15 residues. Germline V gives CDR1 MNHEY, CDR2 SVGEGT. With V trimmed by 5 bases and J by 0 bases, 4 bases remained unmatched. CDR3 sequence reads: CASSPGQSSYNEQFF. CDR3 nucleotides: TGTGCCAGCAGTCCGGGACAGAGCTCCTACAATGAGCAGTTCTTC.

The table lists this clonotype with a few counts. Being one base from a much bigger clone, this may be a read error. The genes are TRBV7-2 and TRBJ1-1; no clear D. V lost 5 bases and J 3 bases, leaving 10 bases between the germline ends. CDR1 is SGHTA and CDR2 is FQGNSA in the germline V gene. This CDR3 comprises 13 residues. The chain's CDR3 is CASSIQQDTEAFF. The CDR3 DNA reads TGTGCCAGCAGCATACAGCAAGACACTGAAGCTTTCTTT.

Here the CDR3 reads CASSQRYQVQETQYF. The CDR3 bases are TGCGCCAGCAGCCAAAGATACCAAGTTCAAGAGACCCAGTACTTC. The chain uses TRBV4-3 and TRBJ2-5; no reliable D call. The germline V gene encodes CDR1 LGHNA and CDR2 YSLEER. V lost 2 bases, J lost 2 bases, and 12 bases lay in between. This CDR3 contains 15 residues.

This clonotype occurred many times. The V and J genes are TRBV7-3 and TRBJ2-2; D gene ambiguous. This CDR3 has 14 amino acids. Germline loops: CDR1 SGHTA, CDR2 FQGTGA. The V end was cut by 2 bases, the J end by 0 bases, with 4 bases between. CDR3 amino acids: CASSLGSNTGELFF. DNA for the CDR3: TGTGCCAGCAGCTTAGGTTCGAACACCGGGGAGCTGTTTTTT. Drawing the rest from reference TRBV7-3 and TRBJ2-2, the complete variable domain is GAGVSQTPSNKVTEKGKYVELRCDPISGHTALYWYRQSLGQGPEFLIYFQGTGAADDSGLPNDRFFAVRPEGSVSTLKIQRTERGDSAVYLCASSLGSNTGELFFGEGSRLTVL.

This clonotype was observed many times. The rearrangement uses TRBV7-9 and TRBJ1-2; 10 bases match TRBD1. V lost 0 bases to trimming and J lost 3 bases; unmatched junction nucleotides: 7. CDR1 is SEHNR and CDR2 is FQNEAQ in the germline V gene (reference sequence). The CDR3 length is 17 residues. CDR3 loop: CASSLAEGTGVHYGYTF. The CDR3 nucleotides are TGTGCCAGCAGCTTAGCTGAAGGGACAGGGGTGCACTATGGCTACACCTTC.

This clonotype was detected many times. The genes are TRBV27 and TRBJ2-3; 10 positions match TRBD1. The CDR3 covers 14 residues. CDR1 and CDR2 (germline): MNHEY, SMNVEV (reference sequence). J was trimmed by 5 bases and V by 4 bases; bases with no gene match: 3. Written as DNA, the CDR3 is TGTGCCAGCAGTTGGACAGGGGGAGGAGATACGCAGTATTTT. It yields the protein CASSWTGGGDTQYF.

This clonotype was detected only a few times. This chain joins TRBV7-2 and TRBJ1-3; D gene ambiguous. The CDR3 runs 15 residues. Trimming removed 4 bases from V and 0 bases from J, with 10 bases in between. Germline CDR1 SGHTA, CDR2 FQGNSA. CDR3 coding DNA: TGTGCCAGCAGCTCACTGTCCGTCTCTGGAAACACCATATATTTT. This encodes CASSSLSVSGNTIYF. The complete variable domain, with remaining parts taken from reference TRBV7-2 and TRBJ1-3, reads GAGVSQSPSNKVTEKGKDVELRCDPISGHTALYWYRQSLGQGLEFLIYFQGNSAPDKSGLPSDRFSAERTGGSVSTLTIQRTQQEDSAVYLCASSSLSVSGNTIYFGEGSWLTVV.

This clonotype was recorded a few times. V usage is TRBV4-3 and J usage is TRBJ1-1; the match to TRBD1 covers 7 bases. J was trimmed by 3 bases and V by 0 bases; bases with no gene match: 4. The CDR3 totals 15 residues. Germline assignment: CDR1 LGHNA and CDR2 YSLEER. CDR3 nucleotides: TGCGCCAGCAGCCAAGACGGCAGGGGGGACACTGAAGCTTTCTTT. It codes for CASSQDGRGDTEAFF.

This clonotype has a handful of counts. This CDR3 reads CASSQDREWGFSYEQYF. CDR3 nucleotides: TGTGCCAGCAGCCAAGACAGAGAGTGGGGGTTTTCCTACGAGCAGTACTTC. This chain uses TRBV4-2 with TRBJ2-7; D is possibly TRBD1 or TRBD2 (5 bases each). From germline, CDR1 is LGHNA and CDR2 YNFKEQ. The germline V and J ends were trimmed by 0 bases and 1 base, with 16 bases remaining between them. The CDR3 is 17 amino acids.

This clonotype has ten or more counts. J is TRBJ2-1 and V is TRBV20-1, with TRBD1 matching over 10 bases. With 6 bases clipped from V and 6 bases from J, the junction kept 5 bases outside the gene matches. Germline CDR1 is DFQATT and CDR2 is SNEGSKA (reference sequence). The CDR3 contains 13 residues. The CDR3 nucleotides read TGCAGTGCCCTGGGACAGGGGCGCAATGAGCAGTTCTTC. Protein: CSALGQGRNEQFF.

The J gene is TRBJ2-3, the V gene TRBV6-2 or TRBV6-3; TRBD1 might be the D (6 bases). This CDR3 contains 16 residues. Deletions cut 2 bases from V and 2 bases from J, with 14 bases between. Germline V gives CDR1 MNHEY, CDR2 SVGEGT. The CDR3 sequence: CASSYTDRPFTDTQYF. The CDR3 region has the DNA TGTGCCAGCAGTTACACCGACAGGCCCTTCACAGATACGCAGTATTTT.

This clonotype has at least ten counts. The V gene is TRBV5-1, the J gene TRBJ1-1; D is ambiguous. From germline, CDR1 is SGHRS and CDR2 YFSETQ. Between the trimmed V and J ends, which lost 0 bases and 4 bases, there was a span of 7 bases. CDR3 size: 13 residues. CDR3 DNA: TGCGCCAGCAGCTTGGCTCGGATCACTGAAGCTTTCTTT. This codes for CASSLARITEAFF.

This clonotype has ten or more counts. This chain uses TRBV10-3 with TRBJ1-1, with 7 positions matching TRBD1. Germline V gene data show CDR1 as ENHRY and CDR2 as SYGVKD. With 4 bases clipped from V and 1 base from J, the junction kept 9 bases outside the gene matches. The CDR3 spans 16 residues. The CDR3 is CAISAFAGGTNTEAFF. The CDR3 DNA follows: TGTGCCATCAGTGCGTTCGCAGGGGGTACGAACACTGAAGCTTTCTTT.